The clone carrying this T cell receptor beta chain came up once. This sample was taken from a study of cytomegalovirus exposure and HLA in healthy donors. Vbeta (60) and Jbeta (13) primers were used in the PCR. Libraries were prepared by immunoSEQ multiplex PCR; TCRdb keeps only in-frame clonotypes and omits some of them. The data hold about 220,000 clones, with about 80% observed a single time. Trimming shortened V by 0 bases and J by 4 bases, and 10 bases separated the two germline ends. This CDR3 has 16 amino acids. Germline V gene lookup returns CDR1 LGHNA and CDR2 YNFKEQ. Specimen: PBMCs. The chain has TRBV4-2 and TRBJ2-6; possible D gene TRBD1, 6 bases. The TCR comes from a man between 18 and 29 years old in good health and CMV-seronegative. CDR3 amino acids: CASSQDGGGGANVLTF. Written as DNA, the CDR3 is TGTGCCAGCAGCCAAGATGGGGGCGGGGGGGCCAACGTCCTGACTTTC.